This record looks at one T cell receptor beta chain sequence and its context. The data were taken from a study of blood T cell repertoires in COVID-19. The CDR3 covers 17 residues. V was clipped by 4 bases and J by 4 bases; unmatched bases: 13. The germline CDR1 and CDR2 sequences are LGHDT and YNNKEL (reference sequence). Using immunoSEQ multiplex PCR, the repertoire was profiled, and TCRdb retains in-frame clones only, with some absent. The table includes over 200,000 clones, 86% detected once. The TCR comes from a woman aged 25 to 45 who had been exposed to COVID-19. The sequenced sample was PBMCs or T cells enriched from blood (not recorded which). The chain joins TRBV3-1 (or the pseudogene TRBV3-2) to TRBJ2-1; TRBD2 matches at 7 bases. In DNA, the CDR3 is TGTGCCAGCAGCCGCTACGGTTTTGGCGGGGGTTACAATGAGCAGTTCTTC. It translates to CASSRYGFGGGYNEQFF.